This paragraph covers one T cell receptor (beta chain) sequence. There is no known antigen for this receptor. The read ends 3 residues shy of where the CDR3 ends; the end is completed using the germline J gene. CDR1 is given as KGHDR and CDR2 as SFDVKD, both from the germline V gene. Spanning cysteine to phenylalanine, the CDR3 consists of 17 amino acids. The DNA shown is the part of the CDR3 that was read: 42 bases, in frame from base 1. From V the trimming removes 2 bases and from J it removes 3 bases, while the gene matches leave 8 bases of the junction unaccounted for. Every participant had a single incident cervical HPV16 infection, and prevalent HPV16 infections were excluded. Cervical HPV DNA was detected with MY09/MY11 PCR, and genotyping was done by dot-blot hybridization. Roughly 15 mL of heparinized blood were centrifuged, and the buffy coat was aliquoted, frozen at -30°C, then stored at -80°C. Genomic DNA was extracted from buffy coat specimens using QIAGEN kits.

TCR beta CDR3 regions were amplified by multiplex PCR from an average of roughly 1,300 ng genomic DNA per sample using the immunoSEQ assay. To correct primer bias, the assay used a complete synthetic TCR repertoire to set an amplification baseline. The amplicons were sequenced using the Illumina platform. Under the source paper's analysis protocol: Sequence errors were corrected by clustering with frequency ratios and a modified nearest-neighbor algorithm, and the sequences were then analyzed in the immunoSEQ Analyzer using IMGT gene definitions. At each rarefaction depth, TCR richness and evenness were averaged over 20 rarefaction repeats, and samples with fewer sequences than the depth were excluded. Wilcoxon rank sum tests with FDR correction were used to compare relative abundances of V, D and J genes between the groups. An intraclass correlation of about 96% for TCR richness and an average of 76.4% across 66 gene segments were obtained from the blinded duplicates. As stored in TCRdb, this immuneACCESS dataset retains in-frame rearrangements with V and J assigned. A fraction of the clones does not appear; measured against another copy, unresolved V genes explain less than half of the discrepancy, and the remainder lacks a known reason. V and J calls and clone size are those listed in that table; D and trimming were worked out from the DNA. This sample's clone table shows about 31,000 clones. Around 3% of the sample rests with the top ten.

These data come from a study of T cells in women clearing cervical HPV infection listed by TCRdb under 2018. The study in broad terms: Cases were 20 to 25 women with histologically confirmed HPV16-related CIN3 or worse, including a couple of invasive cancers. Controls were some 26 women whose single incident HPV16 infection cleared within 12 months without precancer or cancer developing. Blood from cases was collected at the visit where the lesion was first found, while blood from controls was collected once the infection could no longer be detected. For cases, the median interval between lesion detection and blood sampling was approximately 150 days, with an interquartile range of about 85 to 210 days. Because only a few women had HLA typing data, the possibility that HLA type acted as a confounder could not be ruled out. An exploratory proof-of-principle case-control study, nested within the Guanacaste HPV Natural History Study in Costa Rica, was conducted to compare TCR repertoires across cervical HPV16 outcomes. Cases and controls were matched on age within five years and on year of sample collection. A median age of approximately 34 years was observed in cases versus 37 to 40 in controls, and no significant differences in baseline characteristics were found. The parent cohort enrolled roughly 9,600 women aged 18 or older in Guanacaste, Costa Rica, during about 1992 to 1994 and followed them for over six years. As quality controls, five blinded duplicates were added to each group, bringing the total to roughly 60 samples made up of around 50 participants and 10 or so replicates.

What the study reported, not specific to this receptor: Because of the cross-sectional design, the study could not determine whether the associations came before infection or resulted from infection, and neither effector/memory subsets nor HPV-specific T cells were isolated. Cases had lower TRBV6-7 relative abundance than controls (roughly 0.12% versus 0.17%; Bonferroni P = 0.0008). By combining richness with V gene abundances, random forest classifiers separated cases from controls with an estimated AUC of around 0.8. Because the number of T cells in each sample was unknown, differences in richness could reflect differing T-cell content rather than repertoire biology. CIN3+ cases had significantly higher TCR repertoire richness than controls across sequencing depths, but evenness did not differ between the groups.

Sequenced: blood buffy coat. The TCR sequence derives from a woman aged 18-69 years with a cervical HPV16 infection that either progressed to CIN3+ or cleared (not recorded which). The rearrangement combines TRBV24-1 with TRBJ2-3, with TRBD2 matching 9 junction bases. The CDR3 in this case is CATSDSLAGMVTDTQYF. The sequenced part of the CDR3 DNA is TGTGCCACCAGTGATTCGCTAGCGGGGATGGTAACAGATACG.